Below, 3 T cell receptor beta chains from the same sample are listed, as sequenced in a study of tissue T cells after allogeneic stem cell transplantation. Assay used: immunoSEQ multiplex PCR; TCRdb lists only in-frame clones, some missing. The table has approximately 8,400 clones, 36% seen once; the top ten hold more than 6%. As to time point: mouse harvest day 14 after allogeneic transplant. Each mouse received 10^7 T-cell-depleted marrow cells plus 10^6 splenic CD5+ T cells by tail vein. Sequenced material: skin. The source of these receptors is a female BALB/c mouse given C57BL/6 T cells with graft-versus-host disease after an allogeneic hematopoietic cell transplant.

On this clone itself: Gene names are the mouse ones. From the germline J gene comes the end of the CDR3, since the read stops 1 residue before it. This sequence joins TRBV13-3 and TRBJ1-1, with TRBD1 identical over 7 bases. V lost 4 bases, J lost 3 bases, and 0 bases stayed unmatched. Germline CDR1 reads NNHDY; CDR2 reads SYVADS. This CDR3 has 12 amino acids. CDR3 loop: CASSTGDTEVFF. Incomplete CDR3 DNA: TGTGCCAGCAGTACAGGGGACACAGAAGTCTTC.

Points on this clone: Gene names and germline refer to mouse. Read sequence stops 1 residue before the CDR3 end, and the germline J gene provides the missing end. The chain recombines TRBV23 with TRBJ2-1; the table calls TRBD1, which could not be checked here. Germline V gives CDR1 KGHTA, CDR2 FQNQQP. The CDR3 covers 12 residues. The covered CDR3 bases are TGCTCCAGCAGCCTAAGGGGGTTTGAGCAGTTC. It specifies CSSSLRGFEQF. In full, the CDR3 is CSSSLRGFEQFF.

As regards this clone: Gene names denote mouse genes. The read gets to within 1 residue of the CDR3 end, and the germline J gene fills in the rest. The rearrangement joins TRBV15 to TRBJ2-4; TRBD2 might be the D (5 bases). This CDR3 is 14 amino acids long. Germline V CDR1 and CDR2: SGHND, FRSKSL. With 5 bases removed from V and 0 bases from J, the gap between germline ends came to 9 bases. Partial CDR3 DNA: TGTGCCAGCAGTATGGGGTCTAGTCAAAACACCTTGTAC. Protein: CASSMGSSQNTLY. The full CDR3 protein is CASSMGSSQNTLYF.